These 5 T cell receptor beta chains originate from one sample sequenced in a study of cytomegalovirus exposure and HLA in healthy donors. Primers included in the PCR were 60 Vbeta and 13 Jbeta primers. This table comes from immunoSEQ multiplex PCR, and its TCRdb copy is limited to in-frame clones, with some not included. The data hold fewer than 200,000 clones, with around 82% observed a single time. What was sequenced was PBMCs. These receptors were collected from a male donor in good health and CMV-seronegative.

The V and J genes are TRBV6-5 and TRBJ1-2; D might be TRBD1 (6 bases). The CDR3 has 13 residues. Per the germline V gene, CDR1 is MNHEY and CDR2 is SVGAGI. The V end was cut by 4 bases, the J end by 8 bases, with 14 bases between. The CDR3 region has the DNA TGTGCCAGCAGTTCACGGACAGATGGCGGCTACACCTTC. This sequence encodes CASSSRTDGGYTF.

The genes are TRBV28 and TRBJ2-5; 9 bases map to TRBD1. Trimming at V came to 5 bases and at J to 4 bases, leaving 11 bases not matched to a gene. This CDR3 comprises 16 residues. Germline CDR1 is MDHEN and CDR2 is SYDVKM. The CDR3 DNA is TGTGCCAGCAGTATGCCGGGACAGGGACGAGGAGAGACCCAGTACTTC. Translating it yields CASSMPGQGRGETQYF. Complete variable domain (other parts from reference TRBV28 and TRBJ2-5): DVKVTQSSRYLVKRTGEKVFLECVQDMDHENMFWYRQDPGLGLRLIYFSYDVKMKEKGDIPEGYSVSREKKERFSLILESASTNQTSMYLCASSMPGQGRGETQYFGPGTRLLVL.

The chain carries TRBV7-3 and TRBJ2-1; 11 bases are shared with TRBD2. The germline V gene encodes CDR1 SGHTA and CDR2 FQGTGA. The CDR3 sequence is 16 residues long. The ends lost 5 bases at V and 8 bases at J; junction bases unmatched: 11. CDR3 nucleotides: TGTGCCAGCAGCGCCACTAGCGGGAGTTATCTTGATGAGCAGTTCTTC. As protein: CASSATSGSYLDEQFF.

This clone was seen only once. The chain's CDR3 is CASSYSRQAAGVEQYF. In DNA form, the CDR3 reads TGTGCCAGCAGTTACTCTCGCCAGGCCGCCGGGGTCGAGCAGTACTTC. This chain joins TRBV6-5 and TRBJ2-7; weak D call: TRBD2 (5 bases). The germline gives CDR1 MNHEY, CDR2 SVGAGI. This CDR3 has 16 residues. The germline V and J ends were trimmed by 0 bases and 6 bases, with 18 bases remaining between them.

This clone was detected only a few times. This rearrangement joins TRBV5-1 to TRBJ2-7, with 8 bases that match TRBD1. Germline V lookup: CDR1 SGHRS, CDR2 YFSETQ. V trimming: 3 bases; J trimming: 4 bases; junction bases outside the gene matches: 3. There are 13 residues in the CDR3. The CDR3 region has the DNA TGCGCCAGCAGCTGGGGACAGGTTTACGAGCAGTACTTC. Translation: CASSWGQVYEQYF.